The 10 T cell receptor beta chains below were found in one sample sequenced in a study of blood T cell repertoires in COVID-19. Only in-frame clones appear in the TCRdb table, and some are missing; sequencing was by immunoSEQ multiplex PCR. The sample lists about 130,000 clones, 84% occurring once. The material sequenced was peripheral blood. The receptors shown here come from a man between 60 and 70 years old with acute or convalescent COVID-19.

This clone has more than one count but fewer than ten. V is TRBV11-2 and J is TRBJ1-2, with 8 bases lining up with TRBD1. The CDR3 spans 15 residues. Germline loops: CDR1 SGHAT, CDR2 FQNNGV. The ends lost 3 bases at V and 7 bases at J; junction bases unmatched: 10. The CDR3 coding sequence is TGTGCCAGCAGCTTTGCTCAGGGGGCGATTGGTGGCTACACCTTC. As protein: CASSFAQGAIGGYTF. The variable domain in full, completed from reference TRBV11-2 and TRBJ1-2, reads EAGVAQSPRYKIIEKRQSVAFWCNPISGHATLYWYQQILGQGPKLLIQFQNNGVVDDSQLPKDRFSAERLKGVDSTLKIQPAKLEDSAVYLCASSFAQGAIGGYTFGSGTRLTVV.

The chain combines TRBV6-2 or TRBV6-3 with TRBJ2-7; 8 bases are shared with TRBD1. Trimming cost V 2 bases and J 4 bases; bases outside gene matches: 10. From germline, CDR1 is MNHEY and CDR2 SVGEGT. The CDR3 length is 16 residues. DNA of the CDR3: TGTGCCAGCAGTTACCACCGGGACAGGAGTTTTTACGAGCAGTACTTC. Translation gives CASSYHRDRSFYEQYF.

The chain carries TRBV5-4 and TRBJ1-2; 7 nucleotides agree with TRBD1. The germline V gene encodes CDR1 SGHNT and CDR2 YYREEE (reference sequence). CDR3 length: 14 residues. J gave up 4 bases and V 4 bases, and 7 bases lay outside the gene matches. The CDR3 DNA reads TGTGCCAGCAGCCAGACAGGGAATCTCTATGGCTACACCTTC. This sequence encodes CASSQTGNLYGYTF.

The chain combines TRBV5-8 with TRBJ2-1, with D uncertain. V shed 5 bases and J shed 5 bases, with 8 bases lying between them. CDR1 SGHTS and CDR2 YDEGEE come from the germline V gene. The CDR3 is 12 residues long. The CDR3 nucleotides are TGTGCCAGCAGTTATAGCCACAATGAGCAGTTCTTC. It yields the protein CASSYSHNEQFF.

J is TRBJ2-2 and V is TRBV19; D ambiguous. Germline CDR1 is LNHDA and CDR2 is SQIVND (reference sequence). V lost 1 base to trimming and J lost 1 base, with 7 bases between them. The CDR3 contains 15 residues. The CDR3 is CASSIGARNTGELFF. CDR3 DNA sequence: TGTGCCAGTAGTATAGGGGCACGGAACACCGGGGAGCTGTTTTTT.

This sequence joins TRBV7-2 and TRBJ2-5; 11 bases match TRBD2. V shed 8 bases and J 11 bases; nucleotides not matched to a gene: 10. Germline-derived CDR1 and CDR2 are SGHTA and FQGNSA. There are 13 residues in the CDR3. The CDR3 nucleotides read TGTGCCAGCGGGGGGTGGGGACTAGCGGCTCAGTACTTC. Amino acid sequence: CASGGWGLAAQYF. The variable domain in full, completed from reference TRBV7-2 and TRBJ2-5, reads GAGVSQSPSNKVTEKGKDVELRCDPISGHTALYWYRQSLGQGLEFLIYFQGNSAPDKSGLPSDRFSAERTGGSVSTLTIQRTQQEDSAVYLCASGGWGLAAQYFGPGTRLLVL.

In regard to this clone: Other DNA sequences of this sample code for an identical CDR3. The rearrangement links TRBV5-1 to TRBJ2-6; D is perhaps TRBD1 (5 bases). Trimming took 4 bases from V and 0 from J, leaving 8 bases between them. Germline V gene lookup returns CDR1 SGHRS and CDR2 YFSETQ. The CDR3 loop spans 15 amino acids. In DNA form, the CDR3 reads TGCGCCAGCAGCCCGACAGCCTCTGGGGCCAACGTCCTGACTTTC. Translation gives CASSPTASGANVLTF.

In this sample, this clone turned up once. The gene calls are TRBV5-1 and TRBJ2-3; a weak D match, TRBD2 (5 bases). Germline loops: CDR1 SGHRS, CDR2 YFSETQ. Trimming pared 3 bases from V and 1 base from J, leaving 15 bases between. The CDR3 runs 16 residues. The CDR3 region is CASSSNGVRGTDTQYF. Here the CDR3 DNA reads TGCGCCAGCAGCTCTAACGGGGTTAGAGGCACAGATACGCAGTATTTT.

V usage is TRBV11-1 and J usage is TRBJ2-1; 7 nucleotides align to TRBD1. The CDR3 loop spans 15 amino acids. Germline V gene lookup returns CDR1 SGHAT and CDR2 FQDESV (reference sequence). V was clipped by 3 bases and J by 4 bases; unmatched bases: 6. The DNA for the CDR3 is TGTGCCAGCAGCTTGGACAGGCGAGAGTACAATGAGCAGTTCTTC. Protein: CASSLDRREYNEQFF.

CDR3 in amino acids: CASIGLAGGFYNEQFF. CDR3 nucleotides: TGTGCCAGCATCGGGCTAGCGGGGGGATTTTACAATGAGCAGTTCTTC. The rearrangement uses TRBV2 and TRBJ2-1, with 11 bases that match TRBD2. CDR3 length: 16 amino acids. Germline V gives CDR1 SNHLY, CDR2 FYNNEI. J lost 4 bases, V lost 7 bases, and 9 bases had no gene match. The variable domain in full, with the rest retrieved from reference TRBV2 and TRBJ2-1, is EPEVTQTPSHQVTQMGQEVILRCVPISNHLYFYWYRQILGQKVEFLVSFYNNEISEKSEIFDDQFSVERPDGSNFTLKIRSTKLEDSAMYFCASIGLAGGFYNEQFFGPGTRLTVL.